This T cell receptor (beta chain) is drawn from a study of cytomegalovirus exposure and HLA in healthy donors. Study findings and constraints: It was 150 to 200 TCR beta chains that were listed as cytomegalovirus-associated.

About this clone: Its antigen is as yet unknown.

Germline-derived CDR1 and CDR2 are ENHRY and SYGVKD. V shed 7 bases and J 1 base; nucleotides not matched to a gene: 4. The CDR3 consists of 14 residues. PCR primers comprised 60 Vbeta and 13 Jbeta primers. Per the study methods: An analysis that came later counted 80 million or so unique TCR beta chains, approximately 11 million shared. Sequencing used immunoSEQ multiplex PCR; TCRdb keeps in-frame clones, though not all of them. The V and J calls and the clone size are those of that table, but D and trimming were determined from the DNA. This table has 130,000 to 150,000 clones, 76% appearing once. The V and J genes are TRBV10-3 and TRBJ2-3; 8 positions agree with TRBD2. The sequence came from a woman in her 40s in good health and CMV-seronegative. The sequenced sample consisted of PBMCs. CDR3 DNA: TGTGCCATCACCCCGGGACTAGGCACAGATACGCAGTATTTT. Protein: CAITPGLGTDTQYF.